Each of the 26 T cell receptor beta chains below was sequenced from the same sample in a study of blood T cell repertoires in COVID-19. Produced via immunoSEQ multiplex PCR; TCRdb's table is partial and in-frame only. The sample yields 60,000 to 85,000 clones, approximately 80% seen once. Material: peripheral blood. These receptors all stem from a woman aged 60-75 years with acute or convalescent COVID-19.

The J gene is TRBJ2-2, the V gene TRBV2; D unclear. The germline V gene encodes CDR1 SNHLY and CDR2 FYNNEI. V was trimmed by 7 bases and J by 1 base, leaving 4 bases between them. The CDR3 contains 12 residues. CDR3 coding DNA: TGTGCCAGCACAGGGAACACCGGGGAGCTGTTTTTT. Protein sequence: CASTGNTGELFF.

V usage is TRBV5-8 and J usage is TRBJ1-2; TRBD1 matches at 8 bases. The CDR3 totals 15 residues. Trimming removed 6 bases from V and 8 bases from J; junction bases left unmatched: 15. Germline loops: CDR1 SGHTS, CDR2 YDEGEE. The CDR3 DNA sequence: TGTGCCAGCACCGCTTGGAGATCGACAGGGGACGGCTACACCTTC. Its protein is CASTAWRSTGDGYTF. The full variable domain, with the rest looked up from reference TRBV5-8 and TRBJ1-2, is EAGVTQSPTHLIKTRGQQATLRCSPISGHTSVYWYQQALGLGLQFLLWYDEGEERNRGNFPPRFSGRQFPNYSSELNVNALELEDSALYLCASTAWRSTGDGYTFGSGTRLTVV.

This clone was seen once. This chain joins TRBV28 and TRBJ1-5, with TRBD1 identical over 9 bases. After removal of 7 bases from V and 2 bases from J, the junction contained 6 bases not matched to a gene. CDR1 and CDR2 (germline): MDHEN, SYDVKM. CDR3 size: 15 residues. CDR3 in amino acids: CASKQGAWGNQPQHF. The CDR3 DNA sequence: TGTGCCAGCAAACAGGGGGCCTGGGGCAATCAGCCCCAGCATTTT.

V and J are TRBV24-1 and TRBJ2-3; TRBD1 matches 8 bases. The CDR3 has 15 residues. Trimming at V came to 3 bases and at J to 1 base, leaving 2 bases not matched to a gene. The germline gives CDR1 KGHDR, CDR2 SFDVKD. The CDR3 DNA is TGTGCCACCAGTGATCCGGGACAGGGCACAGATACGCAGTATTTT. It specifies CATSDPGQGTDTQYF.

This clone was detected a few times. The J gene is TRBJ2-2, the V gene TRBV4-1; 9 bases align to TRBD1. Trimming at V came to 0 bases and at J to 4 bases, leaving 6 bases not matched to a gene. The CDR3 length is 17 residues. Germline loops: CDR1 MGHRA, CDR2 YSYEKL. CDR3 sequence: CASSQDEQGAGTGELFF. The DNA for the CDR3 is TGCGCCAGCAGCCAAGATGAACAGGGGGCGGGCACCGGGGAGCTGTTTTTT.

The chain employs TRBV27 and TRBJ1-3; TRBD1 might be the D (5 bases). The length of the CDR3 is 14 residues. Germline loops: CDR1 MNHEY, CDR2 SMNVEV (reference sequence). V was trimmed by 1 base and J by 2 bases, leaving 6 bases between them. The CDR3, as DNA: TGTGCCAGCAGTTTATTAGGGGCTGGAAACACCATATATTTT. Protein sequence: CASSLLGAGNTIYF.

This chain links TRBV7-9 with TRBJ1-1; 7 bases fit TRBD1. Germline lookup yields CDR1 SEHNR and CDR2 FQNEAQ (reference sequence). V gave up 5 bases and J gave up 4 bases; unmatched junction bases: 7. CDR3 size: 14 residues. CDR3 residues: CASSLQTGITEAFF. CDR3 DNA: TGTGCCAGCAGCCTCCAGACAGGGATCACTGAAGCTTTCTTT.

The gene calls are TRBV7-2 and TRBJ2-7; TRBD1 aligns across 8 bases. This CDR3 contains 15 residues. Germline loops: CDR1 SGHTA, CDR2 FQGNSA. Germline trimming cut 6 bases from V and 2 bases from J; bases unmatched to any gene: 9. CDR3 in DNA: TGTGCCAGCAGACCAGGGCGGGGACAGGCCTACGAGCAGTACTTC. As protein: CASRPGRGQAYEQYF.

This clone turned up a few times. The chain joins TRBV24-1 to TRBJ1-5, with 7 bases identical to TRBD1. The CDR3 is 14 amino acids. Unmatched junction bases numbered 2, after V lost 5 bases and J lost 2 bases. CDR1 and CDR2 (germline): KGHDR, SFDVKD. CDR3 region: CATSGGGRNQPQHF. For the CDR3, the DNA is TGTGCCACCAGTGGAGGGGGCCGCAATCAGCCCCAGCATTTT.

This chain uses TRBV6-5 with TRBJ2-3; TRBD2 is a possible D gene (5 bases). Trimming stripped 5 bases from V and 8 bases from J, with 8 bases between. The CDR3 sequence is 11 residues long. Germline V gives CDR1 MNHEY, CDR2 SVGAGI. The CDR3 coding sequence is TGTGCCAGCAGTACGGGGTTTACGCAGTATTTT. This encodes CASSTGFTQYF.

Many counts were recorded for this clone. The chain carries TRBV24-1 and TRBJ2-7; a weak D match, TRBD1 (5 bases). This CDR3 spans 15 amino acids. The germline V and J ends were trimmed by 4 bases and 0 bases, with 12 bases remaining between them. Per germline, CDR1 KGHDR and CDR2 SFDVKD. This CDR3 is CATSDDRSNSYEQYF. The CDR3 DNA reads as TGTGCCACCAGTGACGACAGAAGCAACTCCTACGAGCAGTACTTC.

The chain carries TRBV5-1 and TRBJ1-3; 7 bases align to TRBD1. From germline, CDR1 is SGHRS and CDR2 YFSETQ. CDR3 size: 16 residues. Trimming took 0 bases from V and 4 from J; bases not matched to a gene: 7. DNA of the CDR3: TGCGCCAGCAGCTTGGCCGGGACAGTGACAGGAAACACCATATATTTT. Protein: CASSLAGTVTGNTIYF.

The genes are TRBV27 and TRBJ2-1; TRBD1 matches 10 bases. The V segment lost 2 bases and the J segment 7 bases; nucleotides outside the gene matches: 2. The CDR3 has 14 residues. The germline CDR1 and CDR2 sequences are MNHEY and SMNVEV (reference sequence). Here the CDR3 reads CASSLGQGGNEQFF. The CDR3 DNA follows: TGTGCCAGCAGTTTAGGACAGGGGGGGAATGAGCAGTTCTTC.

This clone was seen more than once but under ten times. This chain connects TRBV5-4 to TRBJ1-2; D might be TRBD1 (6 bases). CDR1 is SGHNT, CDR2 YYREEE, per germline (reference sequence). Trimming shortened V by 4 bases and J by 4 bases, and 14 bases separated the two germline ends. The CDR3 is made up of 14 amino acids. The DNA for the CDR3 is TGTGCCAGCAGCCTTCCACAGGGCGGCTATGGCTACACCTTC. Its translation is CASSLPQGGYGYTF.

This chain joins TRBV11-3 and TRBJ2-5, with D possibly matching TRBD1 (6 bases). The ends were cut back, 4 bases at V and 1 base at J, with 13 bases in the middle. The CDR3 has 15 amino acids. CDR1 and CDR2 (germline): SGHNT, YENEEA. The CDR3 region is CASSSDGQFQETQYF. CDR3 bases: TGTGCCAGCAGCTCCGATGGACAGTTCCAAGAGACCCAGTACTTC.

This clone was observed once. CDR3 sequence (DNA): TGTGCCAGGAGGGACAGGGCACACTACGAGCAGTACGTC. Translated: CARRDRAHYEQYV. This sequence joins TRBV21-1 and TRBJ2-7; the D call in the table, TRBD1, was not verified against the DNA. TRBV21-1 is marked as a pseudogene. This CDR3 spans 13 amino acids.

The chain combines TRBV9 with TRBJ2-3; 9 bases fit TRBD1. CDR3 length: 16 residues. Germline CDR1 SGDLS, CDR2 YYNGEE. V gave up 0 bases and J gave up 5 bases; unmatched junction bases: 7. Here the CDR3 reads CASSVATGQGQDTQYF. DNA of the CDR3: TGTGCCAGCAGCGTAGCTACGGGACAGGGACAAGATACGCAGTATTTT.

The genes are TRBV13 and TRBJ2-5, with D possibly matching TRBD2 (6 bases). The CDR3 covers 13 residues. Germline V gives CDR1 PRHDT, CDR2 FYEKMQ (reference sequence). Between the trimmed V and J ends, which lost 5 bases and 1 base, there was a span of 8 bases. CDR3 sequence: CASSRGFQETQYF. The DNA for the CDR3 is TGTGCCAGCAGCCGGGGGTTCCAAGAGACCCAGTACTTC. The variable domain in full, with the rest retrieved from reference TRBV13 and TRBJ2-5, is AAGVIQSPRHLIKEKRETATLKCYPIPRHDTVYWYQQGPGQDPQFLISFYEKMQSDKGSIPDRFSAQQFSDYHSELNMSSLELGDSALYFCASSRGFQETQYFGPGTRLLVL.

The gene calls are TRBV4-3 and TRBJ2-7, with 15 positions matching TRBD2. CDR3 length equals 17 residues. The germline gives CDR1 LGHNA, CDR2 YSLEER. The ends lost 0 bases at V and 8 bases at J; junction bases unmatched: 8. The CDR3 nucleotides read TGCGCCAGCAGCCAAGAGGCCCATGGGACTAGCGGGGGGAAGCAGTACTTC. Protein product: CASSQEAHGTSGGKQYF.

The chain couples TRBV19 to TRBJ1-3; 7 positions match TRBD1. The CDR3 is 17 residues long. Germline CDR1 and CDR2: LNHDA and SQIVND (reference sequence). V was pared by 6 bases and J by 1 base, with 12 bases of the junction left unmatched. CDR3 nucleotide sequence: TGTGCCAGTAGACCCCGGGACAGCTTTATTTCTGGAAACACCATATATTTT. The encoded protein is CASRPRDSFISGNTIYF.

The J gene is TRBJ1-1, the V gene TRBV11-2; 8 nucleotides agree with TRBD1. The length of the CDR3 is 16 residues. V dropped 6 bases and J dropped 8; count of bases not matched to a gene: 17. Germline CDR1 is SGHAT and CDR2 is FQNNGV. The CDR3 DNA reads TGTGCCAGCAGGGCGACCCGGACAGGGAAAAATAGAGAAGCTTTCTTT. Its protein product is CASRATRTGKNREAFF. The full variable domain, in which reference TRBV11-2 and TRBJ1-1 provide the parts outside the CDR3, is EAGVAQSPRYKIIEKRQSVAFWCNPISGHATLYWYQQILGQGPKLLIQFQNNGVVDDSQLPKDRFSAERLKGVDSTLKIQPAKLEDSAVYLCASRATRTGKNREAFFGQGTRLTVV.

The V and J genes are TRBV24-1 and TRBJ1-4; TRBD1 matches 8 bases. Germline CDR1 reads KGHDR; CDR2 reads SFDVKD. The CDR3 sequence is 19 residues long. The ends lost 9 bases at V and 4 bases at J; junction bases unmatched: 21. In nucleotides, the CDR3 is TGTGCCACCGGACAGGGTTCACTAATGAAAAACTCCTTTAATGAAAAACTGTTTTTT. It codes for CATGQGSLMKNSFNEKLFF.

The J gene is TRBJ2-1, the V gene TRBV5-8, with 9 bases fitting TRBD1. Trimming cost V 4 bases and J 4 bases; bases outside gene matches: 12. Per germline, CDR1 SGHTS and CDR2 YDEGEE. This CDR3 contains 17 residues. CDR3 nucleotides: TGTGCCAGCAGCATACCGGGACAGGGATGGGGATACAATGAGCAGTTCTTC. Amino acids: CASSIPGQGWGYNEQFF.

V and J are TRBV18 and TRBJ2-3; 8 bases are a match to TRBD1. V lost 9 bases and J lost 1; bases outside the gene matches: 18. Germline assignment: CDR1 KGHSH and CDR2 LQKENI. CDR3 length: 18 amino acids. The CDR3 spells CASRGGQGSGVGTDTQYF. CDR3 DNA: TGTGCCAGTCGCGGAGGACAGGGTAGCGGCGTCGGCACAGATACGCAGTATTTT.

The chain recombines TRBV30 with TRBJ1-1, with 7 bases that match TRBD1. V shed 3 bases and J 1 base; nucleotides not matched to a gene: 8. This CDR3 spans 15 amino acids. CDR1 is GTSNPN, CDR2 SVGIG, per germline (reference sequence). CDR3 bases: TGTGCCTGGAGACGCACAGGGGTGTGGAACACTGAAGCTTTCTTT. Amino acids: CAWRRTGVWNTEAFF.

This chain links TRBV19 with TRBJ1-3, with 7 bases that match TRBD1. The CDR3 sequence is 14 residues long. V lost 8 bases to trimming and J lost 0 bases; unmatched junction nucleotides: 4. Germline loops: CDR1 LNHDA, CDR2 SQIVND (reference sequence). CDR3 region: CASGDSRSGNTIYF. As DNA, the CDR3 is TGTGCCAGTGGGGACAGCCGCTCTGGAAACACCATATATTTT.